The 31 T cell receptor beta chains below come from one sample, sequenced in a study of shared clonotypes between healthy human individuals. Sequencing used immunoSEQ multiplex PCR; TCRdb keeps in-frame clones, though not all of them. Here the sample spans around 700,000 clones, less than 80% being singletons. Sequencing input: memory CD4+ T cells sorted from blood. Documented subset: CD45RA-negative fraction. Receptors originate from a woman aged 25 to 39 in good health.

The chain links TRBV14 to TRBJ2-3, with no clear D. V was trimmed by 3 bases and J by 1 base, leaving 11 bases between them. The CDR3 has 15 residues. Germline lookup yields CDR1 SGHDN and CDR2 FVKESK. The CDR3 sequence is CASSQLSARTDTQYF. The CDR3 coding sequence is TGTGCCAGCAGCCAGTTGTCTGCTCGCACAGATACGCAGTATTTT.

This chain links TRBV28 with TRBJ2-1, with TRBD1 identical over 10 bases. Trimming removed 8 bases from V and 6 bases from J; junction bases left unmatched: 10. The CDR3 is made up of 15 amino acids. CDR1 MDHEN and CDR2 SYDVKM come from the germline V gene. The CDR3: CASRTGTGVVNEQFF. As DNA, the CDR3 is TGTGCCAGCCGTACCGGGACAGGGGTGGTCAATGAGCAGTTCTTC.

The CDR3: CASSLGRPGYQPQHF. DNA of the CDR3: TGTGCCAGCAGCTTAGGGCGGCCAGGTTATCAGCCCCAGCATTTT. The chain couples TRBV7-9 to TRBJ1-5; D unclear. From germline, CDR1 is SEHNR and CDR2 FQNEAQ (reference sequence). The ends were cut back, 1 base at V and 5 bases at J, with 12 bases in the middle. This CDR3 is built from 15 residues.

The J gene is TRBJ2-5, the V gene TRBV10-3; 7 nucleotides align to TRBD2. This CDR3 has 13 residues. Trimming at V came to 7 bases and at J to 2 bases, leaving 4 bases not matched to a gene. Germline V gene lookup returns CDR1 ENHRY and CDR2 SYGVKD. This CDR3 is CAINSGLQETQYF. The DNA of the CDR3 is TGTGCCATCAATAGCGGGCTACAAGAGACCCAGTACTTC.

This chain uses TRBV27 with TRBJ2-5, with D perhaps matching TRBD1 (6 bases). The CDR3 consists of 11 residues. V lost 7 bases to trimming and J lost 4 bases, with 7 bases between them. Germline V lookup: CDR1 MNHEY, CDR2 SMNVEV (reference sequence). The CDR3 spells CASKGGETQYF. CDR3 bases: TGTGCCAGCAAAGGGGGAGAGACCCAGTACTTC.

This chain links TRBV7-2 with TRBJ2-2; 8 bases line up with TRBD2. Per germline, CDR1 SGHTA and CDR2 FQGNSA. V shed 6 bases, J shed 1 base, and the junction held 7 bases outside the gene matches. This CDR3 has 16 amino acids. CDR3 loop: CASRLSGGRNTGELFF. The CDR3, as DNA: TGTGCCAGCAGACTTTCGGGAGGGCGGAACACCGGGGAGCTGTTTTTT.

The chain combines TRBV4-2 with TRBJ2-3; D is possibly TRBD2 (6 bases). The V and J ends lost 3 bases and 1 base respectively, with 17 bases between them. The CDR3 covers 17 residues. Germline CDR1 is LGHNA and CDR2 is YNFKEQ. The CDR3 loop is CASSQDQGTARTDTQYF. The CDR3 DNA is TGTGCCAGCAGCCAGGACCAAGGGACTGCCCGCACAGATACGCAGTATTTT.

This clone was counted many times. The chain combines TRBV28 with TRBJ1-1; 8 nucleotides line up with TRBD1. The CDR3 totals 14 residues. The V gene's germline CDR1 is MDHEN and CDR2 SYDVKM. Germline trimming cut 7 bases from V and 4 bases from J; bases unmatched to any gene: 8. Written as DNA, the CDR3 is TGTGCCAGCAACCCTGGACAGGGACTCACTGAAGCTTTCTTT. It encodes CASNPGQGLTEAFF.

The chain carries TRBV5-6 and TRBJ2-7, with D perhaps matching TRBD1 (5 bases). This CDR3 is 11 amino acids long. Germline CDR1 is SGHDT and CDR2 is YYEEEE. The V end was cut by 1 base, the J end by 6 bases, with 5 bases between. The CDR3 region has the DNA TGTGCCAGCAGCTTGCAGGGCGAGCAGTACTTC. Translating it yields CASSLQGEQYF.

The gene calls are TRBV11-3 and TRBJ2-1, with 11 bases fitting TRBD2. CDR3 length equals 16 residues. J gave up 7 bases and V 3 bases, and 8 bases lay outside the gene matches. Germline CDR1 and CDR2: SGHNT and YENEEA. CDR3 sequence: CASSFGRLAGTNEQFF. For the CDR3, the DNA is TGTGCCAGCAGCTTCGGAAGACTAGCGGGAACGAATGAGCAGTTCTTC.

The chain couples TRBV29-1 to TRBJ2-6; D is possibly TRBD2 (6 bases). This CDR3 contains 14 residues. The V and J ends lost 1 base and 2 bases respectively, with 6 bases between them. The germline CDR1 and CDR2 sequences are SQVTM and ANQGSEA. The CDR3 sequence is CSVEGGAGANVLTF. The CDR3 DNA follows: TGCAGCGTTGAAGGGGGGGCTGGGGCCAACGTCCTGACTTTC.

This clone was observed a single time. V is TRBV6-5 and J is TRBJ2-2, with D unclear. CDR1 is MNHEY and CDR2 is SVGAGI in the germline V gene. This CDR3 has 14 residues. V lost 6 bases and J 4 bases, leaving 12 bases between the germline ends. In DNA form, the CDR3 reads TGTGCCAGCAGACCCCCCGAGGTCACCGGGGAGCTGTTTTTT. Translated, it gives CASRPPEVTGELFF.

The chain couples TRBV7-2 to TRBJ2-5; TRBD1 aligns across 8 bases. The CDR3 spans 16 residues. With V trimmed by 5 bases and J by 2 bases, 10 bases remained unmatched. CDR1 and CDR2 from the germline V gene are SGHTA and FQGNSA. CDR3 sequence reads: CASSVGGTGGQETQYF. CDR3 DNA: TGTGCCAGCAGCGTAGGAGGGACAGGAGGACAAGAGACCCAGTACTTC.

The V and J genes are TRBV7-9 and TRBJ1-1, with TRBD1 matching over 7 bases. The J segment lost 4 bases and the V segment lost 5 bases, leaving 4 bases of the junction unmatched. Per germline, CDR1 SEHNR and CDR2 FQNEAQ (reference sequence). The CDR3 consists of 13 residues. CDR3 amino acids: CASSMTGPTEAFF. The CDR3, as DNA: TGTGCCAGCAGCATGACAGGGCCCACTGAAGCTTTCTTT.

The chain combines TRBV9 with TRBJ1-3; D unresolved. From germline, CDR1 is SGDLS and CDR2 YYNGEE. This CDR3 is built from 16 residues. Trimming left V 0 bases short and J 2 bases short, with 12 bases between. CDR3 sequence reads: CASSVEAGVTGNTIYF. The CDR3 nucleotides read TGTGCCAGCAGCGTAGAAGCTGGGGTTACTGGAAACACCATATATTTT.

The chain is built from TRBV16 and TRBJ1-6; D is undetermined. This CDR3 contains 15 residues. Trimming took off 5 bases at V and 5 bases at J, with 13 bases between the two ends. Germline CDR1 KGHSY, CDR2 FQNENV. CDR3 nucleotide sequence: TGTGCCAGCAGCTCACCGGACGGCAATAATTCACCCCTCCACTTT. Amino acids: CASSSPDGNNSPLHF.

This clone has at least ten counts. The chain carries TRBV15 and TRBJ2-7, with 7 bases lining up with TRBD1. The CDR3 length is 14 residues. Germline V gives CDR1 LNHNV, CDR2 YYDKDF (reference sequence). Unmatched junction bases numbered 8, after V lost 2 bases and J lost 7 bases. CDR3 protein: CATSRRGQSKEQYF. The CDR3, as DNA: TGTGCCACCAGCAGAAGGGGACAGTCTAAAGAGCAGTACTTC.

J is TRBJ1-5 and V is TRBV28; maybe TRBD1 (5 bases). CDR3 size: 14 residues. Deletions cut 5 bases from V and 7 bases from J, with 15 bases between. In germline, CDR1 is MDHEN, CDR2 SYDVKM. CDR3 loop: CASSEGRVWQPQHF. The DNA of the CDR3 is TGTGCCAGCAGTGAGGGACGGGTGTGGCAGCCCCAGCATTTT.

About this clone itself: One end of the junction is discordant with germline, which a read error may explain. The V gene is TRBV7-8, the J gene TRBJ1-1; D remains unclear. The CDR3 consists of 15 residues. Per germline, CDR1 SGHVS and CDR2 FQNEAQ. The CDR3 is CASSSWTLTNTETFF. The CDR3 DNA is TGTGCCAGCAGCTCCTGGACTCTTACGAACACTGAAACTTTCTTT.

The rearrangement uses TRBV28 and TRBJ1-6; D is unclear. Trimming shortened V by 5 bases and J by 7 bases, and 9 bases separated the two germline ends. CDR3 size: 13 residues. Germline CDR1 MDHEN, CDR2 SYDVKM. The CDR3 protein is CASSPLRNSPLHF. The CDR3 coding sequence is TGTGCCAGCAGTCCCCTACGGAATTCACCCCTCCACTTT.

The genes are TRBV30 and TRBJ2-1; D is uncertain. Germline lookup yields CDR1 GTSNPN and CDR2 SVGIG (reference sequence). The CDR3 totals 17 residues. The germline V and J ends were trimmed by 2 bases and 4 bases, with 21 bases remaining between them. CDR3 DNA sequence: TGTGCCTGGAGTCCACACTCCACGTCCCGGCCATACAATGAGCAGTTCTTC. It yields the protein CAWSPHSTSRPYNEQFF.

Of note for this clone: The same CDR3 arises from other DNA sequences in this sample as well. This chain uses TRBV5-1 with TRBJ2-1; the match to TRBD2 covers 8 bases. This CDR3 has 15 amino acids. Per germline, CDR1 SGHRS and CDR2 YFSETQ. Trimming removed 4 bases from V and 4 bases from J; junction bases left unmatched: 7. CDR3 residues: CASSVTSGNYNEQFF. The CDR3 DNA reads TGCGCCAGCAGCGTCACTAGCGGTAATTACAATGAGCAGTTCTTC.

Turning to this clone: The identical CDR3 is also encoded by other nucleotide sequences in the sample. The V and J genes are TRBV6-1 and TRBJ2-4; D call uncertain. Germline values: CDR1 MNHNS, CDR2 SASEGT. Trimming left V 0 bases short and J 0 bases short, with 3 bases between. The CDR3 length is 14 residues. CDR3 sequence reads: CASSEALAKNIQYF. The CDR3 nucleotides read TGTGCCAGCAGTGAAGCTCTAGCCAAAAACATTCAGTACTTC.

This rearrangement joins TRBV6-1 to TRBJ2-2, with D unresolved. V was pared by 6 bases and J by 1 base, with 3 bases between. Germline lookup yields CDR1 MNHNS and CDR2 SASEGT. This CDR3 region has 12 residues. In DNA, the CDR3 is TGTGCCAGCAGGGAGAACACCGGGGAGCTGTTTTTT. It translates to CASRENTGELFF.

This clone has just a few counts. The J gene is TRBJ2-4, the V gene TRBV10-3; 8 bases line up with TRBD2. With V trimmed by 2 bases and J by 2 bases, 8 bases remained unmatched. CDR1 is ENHRY, CDR2 SYGVKD, per germline. The CDR3 length is 17 residues. The CDR3 is CAISEASGSVSKNIQYF. The CDR3 DNA sequence: TGTGCCATCAGTGAGGCTAGCGGGTCTGTGTCCAAAAACATTCAGTACTTC.

The rearrangement links TRBV19 to TRBJ2-2; 9 bases are a match to TRBD1. The CDR3 is made up of 15 amino acids. In germline, CDR1 is LNHDA, CDR2 SQIVND (reference sequence). V lost 4 bases and J lost 7; bases outside the gene matches: 7. This CDR3 is CASSTRQGEVGELFF. Here the CDR3 DNA reads TGTGCCAGTAGTACCCGACAGGGGGAGGTCGGGGAGCTGTTTTTT.

The chain carries TRBV6-5 and TRBJ1-5, with TRBD1 matching over 8 bases. The CDR3 totals 15 residues. In germline, CDR1 is MNHEY, CDR2 SVGAGI. V shed 5 bases, J shed 7 bases, and the junction held 10 bases outside the gene matches. The CDR3 DNA sequence: TGTGCCAGCAGTGCGTGGACAGGGATAAGGCAGCCCCAGCATTTT. Residues: CASSAWTGIRQPQHF.

This CDR3 is CASTREVGYTF. DNA of the CDR3: TGTGCCAGCACCCGGGAAGTTGGCTACACCTTC. The rearrangement joins TRBV11-3 to TRBJ1-2, with D unclear. The V gene's germline CDR1 is SGHNT and CDR2 YENEEA. This CDR3 is 11 amino acids long. V lost 7 bases and J 7 bases, leaving 10 bases between the germline ends.

This rearrangement joins TRBV21-1 to TRBJ1-5; the table gives TRBD1 as D, unverified against the DNA. TRBV21-1 is assigned pseudogene status. The CDR3 covers 16 residues. This CDR3 is CASRRHLVSQWQPQHF. The DNA of the CDR3 is TGTGCCAGCAGAAGACATCTGGTTTCCCAATGGCAGCCCCAGCATTTT.

This sequence joins TRBV5-1 and TRBJ2-7; 8 nucleotides align to TRBD2. In germline, CDR1 is SGHRS, CDR2 YFSETQ. The CDR3 sequence is 18 residues long. The trim removed 4 bases at V and 1 base at J, leaving 16 bases unmatched. CDR3 in amino acids: CASSPLPGGRTISYEQYF. The CDR3 DNA reads TGCGCCAGCAGCCCTCTGCCGGGGGGGCGGACCATATCCTACGAGCAGTACTTC.

The chain has TRBV27 and TRBJ2-5, with TRBD1 matching 9 bases. Trimming removed 5 bases from V and 2 bases from J; junction bases left unmatched: 9. Per the germline V gene, CDR1 is MNHEY and CDR2 is SMNVEV (reference sequence). The CDR3 runs to 16 residues. The CDR3 here is CASSPKTGGVQETQYF. The CDR3 region has the DNA TGTGCCAGCAGTCCAAAGACAGGGGGTGTTCAAGAGACCCAGTACTTC.